This T cell receptor beta chain was documented in a study of T cell clones after liver transplantation. Per the germline V gene, CDR1 is SGHTA and CDR2 is FQGTGA. The CDR3 totals 15 residues. The V end was cut by 4 bases, the J end by 6 bases, with 15 bases between. TCRdb's table, derived via immunoSEQ multiplex PCR, lists solely in-frame clones and lacks some. The table records around 110,000 clones, 90% of them present only once. This clone was seen a single time. Sequenced material: CD4+ T cells from blood, taken 12 months after liver transplant. V gene TRBV7-3 combines with J gene TRBJ2-2; possible D gene TRBD2, 6 bases. The receptor comes from a human patient who received a liver transplant. The graft donor may have given rise to some T cells. CDR3 sequence (DNA): TGTGCCAGCAGCTCCGGGACTTACGGCTCCGGGGAGCTGTTTTTT. It translates to CASSSGTYGSGELFF.